This is a list of T cell receptor beta chains from one sample in a study of PD-1 blockade in classical Hodgkin lymphoma. The repertoire was sequenced with immunoSEQ multiplex PCR; TCRdb's copy has only in-frame clones and lacks some. This table has just under 20,000 clones, approximately 80% appearing once. Sequenced input: CD4+ T cells from blood. All receptors come from a human donor with classical Hodgkin lymphoma. CDR3s include the opening cysteine and the closing phenylalanine or tryptophan. Where a row states a size, it is once, few, many or the class of an expanded clone; other rows omit it.

v_call,clone_size,cdr3_aa
TRBV2,-,CASSEAPGASYEQYF
TRBV6-1,-,CASSARRGQSLTGELFF
TRBV11-2,-,CASSLVPGYSYEQYF
TRBV6-5,-,CASSYSVSLNTEAFF
TRBV28,-,CASRTSYEQYF
TRBV19,-,CASSIARDSYGYTF
TRBV27,-,CASRRTSGDYEQYF
TRBV5-4,-,CASSPGTSGYNEQFF
TRBV6-6,-,CASSYRGTHYEQYF
TRBV7-3,-,CASSADRVGTEAFF
TRBV7-3,-,CASSLGSYTGELFF
TRBV19,-,CASSTTGSGANVLTF
TRBV6-6,-,CASRGRGDQPQHF
TRBV7-9,few,CASSLAEGLAIYF
TRBV19,-,CASSMNTEAFF
TRBV6-6,-,CASRPGTAYEQYF
TRBV28,-,CASRSGPQREQYF
TRBV18,few,CASSPTGQGPPLHF
TRBV7-9,few,CASGVPSSLPYNEQFF
TRBV11-2,-,CASSPRSETQYF
TRBV5-4,-,CASSLSSGRNYGYTF
TRBV7-9,-,CASSSGPASAQRTQYF
TRBV6-4,-,CASSHGVWGDQPQHF
TRBV27,-,CASSLGGLRGASEFF
TRBV6-5,-,CASSITGKDQPQHF
TRBV27,-,CASSFYLVGLVTLEQYF
TRBV7-3,-,CASSLLAGVGETQYF
TRBV11-3,-,CASSLTSGTPADTQYF
TRBV9,-,CASSVTSGAEQYF
TRBV6-5,-,CASSYSEQGFTEAFF
TRBV4-2,few,CASSQDGGYEQYF
TRBV7-9,-,CASSLPGPSYEQYF
TRBV7-9,once,CASSPPPVGASNYGYTF